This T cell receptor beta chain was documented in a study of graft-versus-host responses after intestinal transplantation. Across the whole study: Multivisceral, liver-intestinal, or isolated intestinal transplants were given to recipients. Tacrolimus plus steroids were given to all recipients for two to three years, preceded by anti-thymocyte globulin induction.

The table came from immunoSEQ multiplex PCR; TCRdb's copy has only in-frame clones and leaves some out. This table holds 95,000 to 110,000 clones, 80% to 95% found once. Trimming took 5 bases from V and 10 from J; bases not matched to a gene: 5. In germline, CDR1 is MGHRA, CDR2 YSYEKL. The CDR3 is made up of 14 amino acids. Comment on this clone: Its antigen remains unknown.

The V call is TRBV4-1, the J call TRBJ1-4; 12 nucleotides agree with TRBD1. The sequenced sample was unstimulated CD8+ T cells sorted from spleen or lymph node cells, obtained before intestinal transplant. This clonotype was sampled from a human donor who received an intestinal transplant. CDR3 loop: CASSSGTGGGKLFF. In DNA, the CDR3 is TGCGCCAGCAGCTCCGGGACAGGGGGCGGAAAACTGTTTTTT.